The 16 T cell receptor beta chains below were found in one sample sequenced in a study of shared clonotypes between healthy human individuals. Profiling relied on immunoSEQ multiplex PCR, and the TCRdb table lists in-frame clones only, not all of them. Among about 2.4 million clones listed, roughly 92% were seen once. Sequences were obtained from naive CD4+ T cells sorted from blood. Subset given: CD45RA+ positively selected. These receptors all come from a man aged 18 to 29 in good health.

The chain combines TRBV6-7 with TRBJ1-5, with 8 bases that match TRBD1. TRBV6-7 is noted as an ORF with a role that remains uncertain. The V gene end was trimmed by 6 bases and the J gene end by 5 bases; junction bases not matched to a gene: 18. The CDR3 loop spans 18 amino acids. This CDR3 is CASRPGPNRGIGDQPQHF. In DNA, the CDR3 is TGTGCCAGCAGACCCGGGCCAAACAGGGGGATCGGCGATCAGCCCCAGCATTTT.

This sequence joins TRBV30 and TRBJ2-7, with 8 bases fitting TRBD2. CDR1 and CDR2 from the germline V gene are GTSNPN and SVGIG (reference sequence). V lost 6 bases, J lost 4 bases, and 2 bases stayed unmatched. This CDR3 has 11 residues. CDR3 nucleotide sequence: TGTGCCTGCGGGGGGGCATACGAGCAGTACTTC. Encoded protein: CACGGAYEQYF. Full variable domain (outside the CDR3, taken from reference TRBV30 and TRBJ2-7): SQTIHQWPATLVQPVGSPLSLECTVEGTSNPNLYWYRQAAGRGLQLLFYSVGIGQISSEVPQNLSASRPQDRQFILSSKKLLLSDSGFYLCACGGAYEQYFGPGTRLTVT.

Of note for this clone: Other DNA sequences of this sample code for an identical CDR3. V and J are TRBV11-2 and TRBJ2-5; TRBD1 is a possible D gene (6 bases). CDR1 and CDR2 from the germline V gene are SGHAT and FQNNGV. V dropped 4 bases and J dropped 1 base, with 10 bases sitting between them. The length of the CDR3 is 14 residues. CDR3 nucleotides: TGTGCCAGCAGCTCTCGGACAGTCCAAGAGACCCAGTACTTC. Amino acid sequence: CASSSRTVQETQYF.

Regarding this clone: One junction end does not reproduce the germline sequence, and a read error may be involved. The chain recombines TRBV2 with TRBJ1-2; 9 bases agree with TRBD1. The germline gives CDR1 SNHLY, CDR2 FYNNEI. The CDR3 extends over 15 amino acids. The CDR3, as DNA: TGTGCCGGCAGTTTACAGGGGACAGGGAACTATGGCTACACCTTC. Protein product: CAGSLQGTGNYGYTF.

V and J are TRBV28 and TRBJ2-2; the match to TRBD2 covers 9 bases. CDR1 is MDHEN, CDR2 SYDVKM, per germline. The length of the CDR3 is 15 residues. V lost 6 bases and J lost 6; bases outside the gene matches: 8. CDR3 region: CASSSSGVRAGELFF. In DNA form, the CDR3 reads TGTGCCAGCAGCTCTAGCGGGGTCCGGGCCGGGGAGCTGTTTTTT.

This chain joins TRBV11-3 and TRBJ2-5; D perhaps matches TRBD2 (5 bases). The CDR3 contains 13 residues. Germline CDR1 SGHNT, CDR2 YENEEA. The V gene lost 3 bases and the J gene lost 3 bases, with 8 bases spanning the gap. In DNA, the CDR3 is TGTGCCAGCAGCTTGCGGGCCGAAGAGACCCAGTACTTC. It is translated as CASSLRAEETQYF.

The gene calls are TRBV7-2 and TRBJ1-6; perhaps TRBD1 as D (5 bases). CDR3 length: 14 residues. Germline-derived CDR1 and CDR2 are SGHTA and FQGNSA. Trimming shortened V by 3 bases and J by 9 bases, and 12 bases separated the two germline ends. The CDR3: CASSLTDLFSPLHF. DNA for the CDR3: TGTGCCAGCAGCTTGACAGATCTTTTTTCACCCCTCCACTTT. Full variable domain (rest looked up from reference TRBV7-2 and TRBJ1-6): GAGVSQSPSNKVTEKGKDVELRCDPISGHTALYWYRQSLGQGLEFLIYFQGNSAPDKSGLPSDRFSAERTGGSVSTLTIQRTQQEDSAVYLCASSLTDLFSPLHFGNGTRLTVT.

This CDR3 reads CASSGPGGYNSPLHF. The CDR3 DNA follows: TGTGCCAGCAGTGGCCCGGGGGGCTATAATTCACCCCTCCACTTT. The chain combines TRBV28 with TRBJ1-6; D might be TRBD1 (5 bases). The length of the CDR3 is 15 residues. Germline assignment: CDR1 MDHEN and CDR2 SYDVKM. V lost 5 bases, J lost 3 bases, and 11 bases lay in between.

J is TRBJ2-7 and V is TRBV9; TRBD2 matches 13 bases. This CDR3 contains 16 residues. The V gene's germline CDR1 is SGDLS and CDR2 YYNGEE. Trimming removed 0 bases from V and 5 bases from J; junction bases left unmatched: 5. The CDR3 DNA reads as TGTGCCAGCAGCGTAGTCTCCGGACTAGCGGGAGACGAGCAGTACTTC. It yields the protein CASSVVSGLAGDEQYF.

CDR3 region: CASSSTGGAFF. The CDR3 DNA reads TGTGCCAGCAGTTCAACAGGGGGAGCTTTCTTT. The rearrangement links TRBV28 to TRBJ1-1, with 8 bases that match TRBD1. Germline CDR1 is MDHEN and CDR2 is SYDVKM. This CDR3 region has 11 residues. Trimming cost V 4 bases and J 10 bases; bases outside gene matches: 2.

Of note for this clone: Other DNA sequences within the sample encode an identical CDR3. The CDR3 coding sequence is TGCGCCAGCAGCTTGGGCGGGAGGAGCACAGATACGCAGTATTTT. It is translated as CASSLGGRSTDTQYF. This chain connects TRBV5-1 to TRBJ2-3; 8 positions match TRBD2. CDR1 and CDR2 from the germline V gene are SGHRS and YFSETQ. There are 15 residues in the CDR3. The trim removed 0 bases at V and 0 bases at J, leaving 0 bases unmatched.

The DNA of the CDR3 is TGCGCCAGCAGCCCTCTAGAGCCGGGGGTGGGGGAAAAACTGTTTTTT. Amino acid sequence: CASSPLEPGVGEKLFF. The V call is TRBV4-1, the J call TRBJ1-4, with a weak D call TRBD1 (5 bases). The CDR3 spans 16 residues. The germline V and J ends were trimmed by 4 bases and 8 bases, with 20 bases remaining between them. Per germline, CDR1 MGHRA and CDR2 YSYEKL.

This clone was seen just once. V is TRBV2 and J is TRBJ2-7; D is possibly TRBD2 (7 bases). Trimming pared 3 bases from V and 3 bases from J, leaving 18 bases between. The CDR3 has 16 residues. From germline, CDR1 is SNHLY and CDR2 FYNNEI. The CDR3 sequence: CASSDSGGRSNYEQYF. CDR3 bases: TGTGCCAGCAGTGATTCGGGGGGCAGATCAAACTACGAGCAGTACTTC.

This chain connects TRBV5-1 to TRBJ2-5, with D possibly TRBD1 on 6 matching bases. The CDR3 consists of 14 residues. With 4 bases removed from V and 5 bases from J, the gap between germline ends came to 15 bases. The germline CDR1 and CDR2 sequences are SGHRS and YFSETQ. The DNA of the CDR3 is TGCGCCAGCAGCCCGGGTGCAGGGGTGGAGACCCAGTACTTC. This gives the protein CASSPGAGVETQYF.

This chain connects TRBV9 to TRBJ2-7; TRBD1 matches 9 bases. V dropped 1 base and J dropped 6; count of bases not matched to a gene: 5. CDR3 length: 14 residues. Germline-derived CDR1 and CDR2 are SGDLS and YYNGEE. The CDR3 loop reads CASSVRDRVSEQYF. CDR3 DNA sequence: TGTGCCAGCAGCGTACGGGACAGGGTGAGCGAGCAGTACTTC.

This clone was found once. The chain employs TRBV6-6 and TRBJ2-7, with 7 bases fitting TRBD1. The ends lost 7 bases at V and 0 bases at J; junction bases unmatched: 12. Germline assignment: CDR1 MNHNY and CDR2 SVGAGI (reference sequence). This CDR3 has 16 residues. The CDR3 DNA sequence: TGTGCCAGCAAAGGGGCACAGGGGCGAAGCTCCTACGAGCAGTACTTC. Residues: CASKGAQGRSSYEQYF.